This record looks at one T cell receptor beta chain sequence and its context. These data come from a study of blood T cell repertoires in COVID-19. Deletions cut 6 bases from V and 3 bases from J, with 14 bases between. The germline CDR1 and CDR2 sequences are KGHSH and LQKENI. The CDR3 length is 14 residues. The authors' processing: Reference gene primer amplification in the assay estimated nucleated cell counts. Produced via immunoSEQ multiplex PCR; TCRdb's table is partial and in-frame only. The V and J calls and the clone size are those of that table, but D and trimming were determined from the DNA. Here the sample spans 100,000 or so clones, approximately 72% being singletons.

This TCR was recovered from a woman aged 65 to 85 with acute or convalescent COVID-19. The V and J genes are TRBV18 and TRBJ2-5, with D maybe TRBD2 (5 bases). Sequencing was carried out using peripheral blood. CDR3 coding DNA: TGTGCCAGCTCGCGAGCATTGGGAGAAGAGACCCAGTACTTC. This translates into CASSRALGEETQYF.